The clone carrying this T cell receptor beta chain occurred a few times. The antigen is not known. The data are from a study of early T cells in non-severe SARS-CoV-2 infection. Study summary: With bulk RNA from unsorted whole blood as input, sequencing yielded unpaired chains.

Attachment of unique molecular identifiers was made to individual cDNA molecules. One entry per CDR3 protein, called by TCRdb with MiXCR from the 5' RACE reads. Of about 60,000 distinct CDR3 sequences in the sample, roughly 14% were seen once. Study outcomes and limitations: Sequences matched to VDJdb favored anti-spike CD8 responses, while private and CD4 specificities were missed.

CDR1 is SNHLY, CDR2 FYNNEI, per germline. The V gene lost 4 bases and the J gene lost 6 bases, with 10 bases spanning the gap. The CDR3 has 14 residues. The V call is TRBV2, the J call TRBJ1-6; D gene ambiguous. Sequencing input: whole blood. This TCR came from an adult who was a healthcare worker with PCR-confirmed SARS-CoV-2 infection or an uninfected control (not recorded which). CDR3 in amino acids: CASSGERANSPLHF. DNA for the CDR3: TGTGCCAGCAGTGGGGAACGAGCTAATTCACCCCTCCACTTT.